Each of the 14 T cell receptor beta chains below was sequenced from the same sample in a study of T cell responses to AZD1222 COVID-19 vaccine. Clones were read by immunoSEQ multiplex PCR, and TCRdb kept only the in-frame ones, dropping some. The repertoire holds about 150,000 clones, with approximately 89% as singletons. This specimen consisted of peripheral blood, obtained 28 days after the second AZD1222 dose. These receptors were collected from an adult who received the AZD1222 COVID-19 vaccine.

The CDR3 nucleotides read TGTGCCATGCTGCCGGGTCCTCACCAGACCCAGTACTTC. Its translation: CAMLPGPHQTQYF. V is TRBV19 and J is TRBJ2-5; D not certain. This CDR3 contains 13 residues. Germline-derived CDR1 and CDR2 are LNHDA and SQIVND (reference sequence). Trimming stripped 10 bases from V and 6 bases from J, with 18 bases between. Together with reference TRBV19 and TRBJ2-5, the CDR3 gives the full variable domain: DGGITQSPKYLFRKEGQNVTLSCEQNLNHDAMYWYRQDPGQGLRLIYYSQIVNDFQKGDIAEGYSVSREKKESFPLTVTSAQKNPTAFYLCAMLPGPHQTQYFGPGTRLLVL.

The chain joins TRBV2 to TRBJ2-3; TRBD1 or TRBD2 may be the D gene (5 bases each). V gave up 7 bases and J gave up 3 bases, with 11 bases separating them. The CDR3 totals 13 residues. CDR1 is SNHLY and CDR2 is FYNNEI in the germline V gene. For the CDR3, the DNA is TGTGCCAGCAAGTGGGGGTTTACAGATACGCAGTATTTT. Its translation is CASKWGFTDTQYF.

The chain links TRBV27 to TRBJ2-3; D may correspond to TRBD1 or TRBD2 (5 bases each). The ends were cut back, 9 bases at V and 1 base at J, with 17 bases in the middle. The V gene's germline CDR1 is MNHEY and CDR2 SMNVEV (reference sequence). The CDR3 loop spans 15 amino acids. The CDR3 DNA reads TGTGCCAGTGGGAGTCCGGGACGAGGCACAGATACGCAGTATTTT. Protein sequence: CASGSPGRGTDTQYF.

The DNA for the CDR3 is TGTGCCAGCAGCCTGGACACGTTAGATCAGCCCCAGCATTTT. This gives the protein CASSLDTLDQPQHF. The genes are TRBV5-5 and TRBJ1-5, with TRBD1 as a possible D gene (5 bases). CDR3 length: 14 residues. Trimming took 4 bases from V and 5 from J, leaving 13 bases between them. Germline CDR1 and CDR2: SGHKS and YYEKEE (reference sequence).

This clone was recorded only once. The rearrangement links TRBV28 to TRBJ2-5; weak D call: TRBD2 (5 bases). Trimming took 3 bases from V and 5 from J, leaving 7 bases between them. Germline values: CDR1 MDHEN, CDR2 SYDVKM. The length of the CDR3 is 12 residues. DNA of the CDR3: TGTGCCAGCAGTTTCAGGAGGGAGACCCAGTACTTC. This sequence encodes CASSFRRETQYF.

This chain connects TRBV3-1 (or the pseudogene TRBV3-2) to TRBJ2-5; TRBD2 matches at 11 bases. Germline V lookup: CDR1 LGHDT, CDR2 YNNKEL (reference sequence). The CDR3 has 16 residues. Trimming took 1 base from V and 5 from J; bases not matched to a gene: 6. CDR3 region: CASSQGIAGGPETQYF. The DNA of the CDR3 is TGTGCCAGCAGCCAAGGGATAGCGGGAGGGCCGGAGACCCAGTACTTC.

The chain has TRBV7-3 and TRBJ1-2; 7 bases line up with TRBD1. The CDR3 totals 13 residues. V was clipped by 4 bases and J by 2 bases; unmatched bases: 1. Germline values: CDR1 SGHTA, CDR2 FQGTGA. CDR3 bases: TGTGCCAGCAGCTCACAGGGGAACTATGGCTACACCTTC. It translates to CASSSQGNYGYTF.

The table lists this clone with many counts. V and J are TRBV6-1 and TRBJ2-3; D is perhaps TRBD1 (8 bases). Trimming cost V 4 bases and J 5 bases, with 19 bases left between them. Germline CDR1 and CDR2: MNHNS and SASEGT. The CDR3 totals 16 residues. The CDR3 protein is CASSVQGQGGRDTQYF. CDR3 bases: TGTGCCAGCAGTGTACAAGGACAGGGAGGGAGAGATACGCAGTATTTT.

The chain couples TRBV19 to TRBJ1-1; unclear D gene. V was shortened by 8 bases and J by 0 bases, with 13 bases between the two germline ends. This CDR3 spans 14 amino acids. Germline V CDR1 and CDR2: LNHDA, SQIVND (reference sequence). The CDR3, as DNA: TGTGCCAGTTCCATAGTTGTGATGAACACTGAAGCTTTCTTT. It specifies CASSIVVMNTEAFF. Based on the CDR3 plus reference TRBV19 and TRBJ1-1, the full variable domain is DGGITQSPKYLFRKEGQNVTLSCEQNLNHDAMYWYRQDPGQGLRLIYYSQIVNDFQKGDIAEGYSVSREKKESFPLTVTSAQKNPTAFYLCASSIVVMNTEAFFGQGTRLTVV.

The gene calls are TRBV11-2 and TRBJ1-2; D is unresolved. Germline V gene data show CDR1 as SGHAT and CDR2 as FQNNGV. CDR3 length: 13 residues. V lost 5 bases and J 4 bases, leaving 11 bases between the germline ends. CDR3 nucleotides: TGTGCCAGCAGCCTGGTCCTCCGCTATGGCTACACCTTC. Amino acids: CASSLVLRYGYTF.

This chain connects TRBV6-4 to TRBJ2-3, with D possibly matching TRBD1 (6 bases). The ends were cut back, 0 bases at V and 4 bases at J, with 14 bases in the middle. CDR1 and CDR2 from the germline V gene are MRHNA and SNTAGT. This CDR3 contains 16 residues. DNA for the CDR3: TGTGCCAGCAGTGACTCAGGGCAGGGGAGTGCAGATACGCAGTATTTT. It specifies CASSDSGQGSADTQYF.

In its sample, this clone was seen once. The chain links TRBV18 to TRBJ1-1, with a weak D call TRBD1 (6 bases). Per germline, CDR1 KGHSH and CDR2 LQKENI. The CDR3 is 16 residues long. Between the trimmed V and J ends, which lost 5 bases and 4 bases, there was a span of 20 bases. CDR3 amino acids: CASSTGQFERSTEAFF. CDR3 sequence (DNA): TGTGCCAGCTCAACAGGGCAGTTTGAAAGGAGCACTGAAGCTTTCTTT.

V and J are TRBV23-1 and TRBJ2-5; D may be TRBD1 (6 bases). TRBV23-1 is annotated as an ORF whose role is uncertain. The ends were cut back, 6 bases at V and 0 bases at J, with 11 bases in the middle. The CDR3 consists of 14 residues. The CDR3 coding sequence is TGCGCCAGCAGACCGGACAGCCACCAAGAGACCCAGTACTTC. Translated: CASRPDSHQETQYF.

V gene TRBV12-3 or TRBV12-4 combines with J gene TRBJ2-5; D may be TRBD2 (6 bases). The CDR3 contains 13 residues. Deletions cut 3 bases from V and 3 bases from J, with 8 bases between. DNA for the CDR3: TGTGCCAGCAGTTTCGCGGGGAAAGAGACCCAGTACTTC. Translation gives CASSFAGKETQYF.